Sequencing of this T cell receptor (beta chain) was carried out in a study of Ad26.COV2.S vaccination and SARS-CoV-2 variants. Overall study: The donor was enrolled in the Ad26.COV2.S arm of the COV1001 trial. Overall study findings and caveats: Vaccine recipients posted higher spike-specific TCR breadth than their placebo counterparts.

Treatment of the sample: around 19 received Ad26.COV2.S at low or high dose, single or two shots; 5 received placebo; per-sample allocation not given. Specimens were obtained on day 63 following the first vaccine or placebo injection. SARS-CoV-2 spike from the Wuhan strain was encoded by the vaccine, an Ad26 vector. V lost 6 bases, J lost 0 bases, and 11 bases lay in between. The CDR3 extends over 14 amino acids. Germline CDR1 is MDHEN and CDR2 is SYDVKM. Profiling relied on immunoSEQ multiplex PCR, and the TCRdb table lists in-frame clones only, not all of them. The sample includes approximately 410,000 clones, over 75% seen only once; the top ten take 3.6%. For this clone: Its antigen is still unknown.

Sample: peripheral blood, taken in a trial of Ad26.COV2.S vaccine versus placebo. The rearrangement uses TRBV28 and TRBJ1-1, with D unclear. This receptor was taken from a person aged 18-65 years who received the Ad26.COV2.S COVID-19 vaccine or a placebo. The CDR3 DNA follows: TGTGCCAGCAGCTCCCCGGCCCTGAACACTGAAGCTTTCTTT. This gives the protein CASSSPALNTEAFF. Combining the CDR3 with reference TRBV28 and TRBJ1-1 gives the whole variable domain DVKVTQSSRYLVKRTGEKVFLECVQDMDHENMFWYRQDPGLGLRLIYFSYDVKMKEKGDIPEGYSVSREKKERFSLILESASTNQTSMYLCASSSPALNTEAFFGQGTRLTVV.